This is a list of T cell receptor beta chains from one sample in a study of identical twins. From the 5' RACE reads, TCRdb called clonotypes with MiXCR, one entry per CDR3 protein. The table has approximately 350,000 distinct CDR3 sequences, more than 9% seen once. The same data also went into a second study, on yellow fever vaccine responses in identical twins.

The sequencing sample was made of CD8+ T cells sorted from blood. These TCRs come from a woman younger than 30 in good health. Each CDR3 is given with its conserved first and last residue. D genes are given only for firm matches. Size tells how often a clone was seen (once, few, many) or the class of an expanded clone, and some rows leave it out.

TRBV12-3/TRBV12-4,TRBD1,TRBJ1-2,NA,CANSLGGQIIDGYTF,TGTGCCAACAGTTTAGGGGGACAGATTATTGATGGCTACACCTTC
TRBV7-8,TRBD2,TRBJ2-7,few,CASSPGTSNGEQYF,TGTGCCAGCAGCCCCGGGACTAGCAATGGCGAGCAGTACTTC
TRBV19,NA,TRBJ2-7,few,CASSLGAGSEQYF,TGTGCCAGTAGTCTCGGGGCAGGGAGTGAGCAGTACTTC
TRBV12-3/TRBV12-4,NA,TRBJ1-5,NA,CASSSQPDQPQHF,TGTGCCAGCAGTAGCCAGCCAGATCAGCCCCAGCATTTT
TRBV20-1,TRBD1,TRBJ2-4,NA,CSADRGNDAKNIQYF,TGCAGTGCCGACAGGGGGAATGACGCCAAAAACATTCAGTACTTC
TRBV12-3/TRBV12-4,NA,TRBJ2-1,many,CASSFSLAYQFF,TGTGCCAGCAGTTTCTCGTTGGCGTACCAGTTCTTC
TRBV5-6,TRBD2,TRBJ2-1,NA,CASSLALLGGSYNEQFF,TGTGCCAGCAGCTTGGCTTTATTGGGGGGGTCCTACAATGAGCAGTTCTTC
TRBV27,NA,TRBJ2-5,NA,CASIYGETQYF,TGTGCCAGCATATACGGAGAGACCCAGTACTTC
TRBV7-3,NA,TRBJ2-3,NA,CASSLFSADTQYF,TGTGCCAGCAGCTTATTTAGCGCAGATACGCAGTATTTT
TRBV7-9,NA,TRBJ2-1,NA,CASRPSRYEQFF,TGTGCCAGCAGACCCTCTAGGTATGAGCAGTTCTTC
TRBV11-2,NA,TRBJ2-3,few,CASSPPLGTLTDTQYF,TGTGCCAGCAGCCCTCCCTTGGGAACCCTCACAGATACGCAGTATTTT
TRBV20-1,NA,TRBJ2-7,few,CSALSRDLSYEQYF,TGCAGTGCTTTGTCCCGGGATCTCTCCTACGAGCAGTACTTC
TRBV5-8,NA,TRBJ2-5,few,CASSLMISGTLQETQYF,TGTGCCAGCAGCTTGATGATATCCGGGACCTTACAAGAGACCCAGTACTTC
TRBV27,TRBD2,TRBJ2-7,NA,CASSYSSGELDHEQYF,TGTGCCAGCAGTTACTCTAGCGGGGAGTTGGACCACGAGCAGTACTTC
TRBV7-6,TRBD2,TRBJ2-2,NA,CASSFRLAGDPNTGELFF,TGTGCCAGCAGCTTCCGACTAGCGGGAGACCCGAACACCGGGGAGCTGTTTTTT
TRBV12-3/TRBV12-4,TRBD2,TRBJ2-4,few,CASTWGGTKNIQYF,TGTGCCAGCACCTGGGGGGGGACCAAAAACATTCAGTACTTC
TRBV20-1,NA,TRBJ2-1,NA,CSASITGPYNEQFF,TGCAGTGCTAGTATAACAGGACCCTACAATGAGCAGTTCTTC
TRBV10-3,TRBD2,TRBJ2-3,few,CAISEWIRTSGDTDTQYF,TGTGCCATCAGTGAATGGATAAGGACTAGCGGGGACACAGATACGCAGTATTTT